Each of the 24 T cell receptor beta chains below was sequenced from the same sample in a study of blood T cells in healthy people across ages (dated by TCRdb to the mid-2010s). Library method: 5' RACE. TCRdb names Illumina HiSeq 2500 as the instrument used. A second PCR of about 6 to 12 cycles was performed with a sample-barcoded 5' primer and a J-beta primer mix. TCRdb itself trimmed the public reads at Q25 with fastp, ran MiXCR and retained productive beta chains. Every entry covers one CDR3 protein and lists the most common genes and DNA from its rows. Present in this sample are some 730,000 distinct CDR3 sequences, 22% of which were seen just once. 20% to 25% of the sample is taken by the ten largest. Material: blood. The receptor source for this set is a man aged 70 or older in good health.

This clonotype was recorded a few times. The V and J genes are TRBV12-3 or TRBV12-4 and TRBJ2-3; D remains unclear. V was trimmed by 7 bases and J by 5 bases, leaving 22 bases between them. This CDR3 comprises 16 residues. The CDR3 sequence: CASTIWSGLARDTQYF. The CDR3 DNA follows: TGTGCCAGCACCATTTGGTCTGGGCTGGCGAGAGATACGCAGTATTTT.

The sample holds a few counts of this clonotype. The gene calls are TRBV5-1 and TRBJ2-3, with TRBD1 matching over 9 bases. This CDR3 has 16 residues. CDR1 SGHRS and CDR2 YFSETQ come from the germline V gene. V gave up 1 base and J gave up 3 bases; unmatched junction bases: 6. The CDR3 bases are TGCGCCAGCAGCTTGAATACAGGGGGCGCGACAGATACGCAGTATTTT. Its protein product is CASSLNTGGATDTQYF.

V is TRBV28 and J is TRBJ1-2; D remains ambiguous. Per the germline V gene, CDR1 is MDHEN and CDR2 is SYDVKM. V was shortened by 5 bases and J by 2 bases, with 6 bases between the two germline ends. This CDR3 has 12 amino acids. In DNA form, the CDR3 reads TGTGCCAGCAGTCTAATCAACTATGGCTACACCTTC. Protein product: CASSLINYGYTF.

The chain recombines TRBV7-9 with TRBJ2-7, with D possibly matching TRBD2 (5 bases). V was trimmed by 5 bases and J by 5 bases, leaving 16 bases between them. This CDR3 spans 14 amino acids. Germline lookup yields CDR1 SEHNR and CDR2 FQNEAQ (reference sequence). The DNA for the CDR3 is TGTGCCAGCAGCCAAGCGGCATTTGGGGACGAGCAGTACTTC. Residues: CASSQAAFGDEQYF.

The rearrangement joins TRBV12-3 or TRBV12-4 to TRBJ1-4, with unresolved D. The CDR3 is 12 residues long. With 8 bases removed from V and 14 bases from J, the gap between germline ends came to 18 bases. CDR3 DNA sequence: TGTGCCAGCTGTCCGGGCCCCGGGGTGCTGTTTTTT. Residues: CASCPGPGVLFF.

On this clonotype: A much larger clone lies one base from this, so it may be a read error. The chain carries TRBV12-3 or TRBV12-4 and TRBJ2-1; D not certain. This CDR3 has 15 residues. Here the CDR3 reads CASVRVALLSNGQFF. CDR3 sequence (DNA): TGTGCCAGCGTTAGGGTGGCTCTACTCAGCAATGGGCAGTTCTTC.

The sample holds a few counts of this clonotype. The V gene is TRBV6-1, the J gene TRBJ2-7; 7 bases fit TRBD1. Germline V lookup: CDR1 MNHNS, CDR2 SASEGT. The V and J ends lost 6 bases and 3 bases, in that order; junction bases with no gene match: 11. This CDR3 region has 15 residues. The CDR3 coding sequence is TGTGCCAGCAGATCCGGGACAGCAACCTTCTACGAGCAGTACGTC. Its protein is CASRSGTATFYEQYV.

The sample holds a few counts of this clonotype. J is TRBJ1-4 and V is TRBV20-1, with D perhaps TRBD1 (5 bases). In germline, CDR1 is DFQATT, CDR2 SNEGSKA (reference sequence). Trimming took off 3 bases at V and 6 bases at J, with 17 bases between the two ends. The length of the CDR3 is 15 residues. The CDR3: CSASGGRGSHEKLFF. The CDR3 bases are TGCAGTGCTAGCGGGGGTCGGGGGAGTCATGAAAAACTGTTTTTT.

The chain combines TRBV7-9 with TRBJ1-1; D gene uncertain. CDR1 and CDR2 from the germline V gene are SEHNR and FQNEAQ (reference sequence). The CDR3 covers 14 residues. Trimming removed 1 base from V and 5 bases from J, with 11 bases in between. DNA of the CDR3: TGTGCCAGCAGCTTAGGAGTCGGGGAAACTGAAGCTTTCTTT. This translates into CASSLGVGETEAFF.

In the case of this clonotype: At one end, the junction sequence differs from germline, possibly due to a read error. The chain is built from TRBV3-1 and TRBJ2-5, with D tentatively TRBD2 (6 bases). CDR1 is LGHDT and CDR2 is YNNKEL in the germline V gene (reference sequence). This CDR3 spans 17 amino acids. CDR3 sequence reads: CAGSEDYGGNLAETQYF. In DNA, the CDR3 is TGTGCCGGCAGCGAAGACTACGGGGGTAACCTTGCCGAGACCCAGTACTTC.

The V call is TRBV10-3, the J call TRBJ2-7; D possibly uses TRBD1 or TRBD2 (5 bases each). V was trimmed by 8 bases and J by 7 bases, leaving 12 bases between them. The germline CDR1 and CDR2 sequences are ENHRY and SYGVKD. The CDR3 sequence is 11 residues long. CDR3 sequence (DNA): TGTGCCATCGGTCGGGGCGAAGAGCAGTACGTC. Protein product: CAIGRGEEQYV.

This clonotype showed up just a few times. CDR3 amino acids: CASSPDLGNTIYF. The CDR3 bases are TGCGCCAGCAGCCCAGACCTTGGAAACACCATATATTTT. The chain uses TRBV5-1 and TRBJ1-3; D remains unclear. Trimming pared 4 bases from V and 3 bases from J, leaving 8 bases between. The CDR3 totals 13 residues. Germline V lookup: CDR1 SGHRS, CDR2 YFSETQ.

This clonotype was seen more than once but under ten times. The chain uses TRBV20-1 and TRBJ2-1; D might be TRBD1 (6 bases). There are 14 residues in the CDR3. V lost 2 bases and J 5 bases, leaving 13 bases between the germline ends. Germline CDR1 and CDR2: DFQATT and SNEGSKA (reference sequence). The CDR3 DNA is TGCAGTGCTAGACCTCCGGGACAACACAATGAGCAGTTCTTC. It encodes CSARPPGQHNEQFF.

This clonotype was seen just once. The chain is built from TRBV6-5 and TRBJ1-2; D perhaps matches TRBD1 (6 bases). V was trimmed by 5 bases and J by 4 bases, leaving 14 bases between them. Germline V gene lookup returns CDR1 MNHEY and CDR2 SVGAGI. The CDR3 length is 14 residues. The CDR3 loop reads CASSQQQGGYGYTF. CDR3 DNA: TGTGCCAGCAGTCAACAACAGGGTGGCTATGGCTACACCTTC.

The rearrangement uses TRBV29-1 and TRBJ2-5; D could derive from TRBD1 or TRBD2 (6 bases each). V was clipped by 7 bases and J by 5 bases, with 20 bases between them. Germline V gives CDR1 SQVTM, CDR2 ANQGSEA. The CDR3 covers 14 residues. The CDR3 region is CSGGALGPAETQYF. Written as DNA, the CDR3 is TGCAGCGGGGGGGCCTTAGGGCCCGCTGAGACCCAGTACTTC.

The genes are TRBV19 and TRBJ1-5; D perhaps matches TRBD1 (6 bases). This CDR3 has 13 amino acids. Deletions cut 10 bases from V and 6 bases from J, with 16 bases between. The germline V gene encodes CDR1 LNHDA and CDR2 SQIVND (reference sequence). The CDR3 sequence: CATRDTVLQPQHF. CDR3 DNA sequence: TGTGCCACCCGGGACACGGTCCTTCAGCCCCAGCATTTT.

This clonotype was recorded a few times. The junction shows a germline mismatch at one end, possibly a read error. The rearrangement joins TRBV12-3 or TRBV12-4 to TRBJ2-5; D is undetermined. The CDR3 has 14 residues. CDR3 region: CASSFRGIQETQHF. The CDR3 DNA follows: TGTGCCAGCAGTTTTAGAGGTATACAAGAGACCCAGCACTTC.

This clonotype has just a few counts. The J gene is TRBJ1-4, the V gene TRBV3-1; 10 positions match TRBD1. Germline trimming cut 4 bases from V and 6 bases from J; bases unmatched to any gene: 5. This CDR3 comprises 15 residues. Germline CDR1 and CDR2: LGHDT and YNNKEL (reference sequence). Here the CDR3 reads CASSRRQGAHEKLFF. The CDR3 DNA is TGTGCCAGCAGCCGGAGACAGGGGGCACATGAAAAACTGTTTTTT.

The V gene is TRBV29-1, the J gene TRBJ2-3, with TRBD2 matching 11 bases. Germline V lookup: CDR1 SQVTM, CDR2 ANQGSEA. The ends lost 6 bases at V and 2 bases at J; junction bases unmatched: 4. This CDR3 has 14 amino acids. The CDR3 here is CSVPSGGSTDTQYF. For the CDR3, the DNA is TGCAGCGTCCCTAGCGGGGGGTCCACAGATACGCAGTATTTT.

To note about this clonotype: With a much larger clone just one base away, this may be a read error. The chain carries TRBV29-1 and TRBJ2-7; possible D gene TRBD1, 6 bases. CDR3 length: 12 amino acids. The germline V gene has CDR1 SQVTM and CDR2 ANQGSEA. The CDR3 loop reads CSVYGQSYAQYF. DNA for the CDR3: TGCAGCGTTTATGGACAGTCCTACGCGCAGTACTTC.

The chain has TRBV6-2 or TRBV6-3 and TRBJ2-2; 9 positions match TRBD2. The germline V gene has CDR1 MNHEY and CDR2 SVGEGT. Trimming at V came to 4 bases and at J to 7 bases, leaving 4 bases not matched to a gene. The CDR3 has 14 residues. Here the CDR3 DNA reads TGTGCCAGCAGTTTAGCGGGAGAGCACGGGGAGCTGTTTTTT. Translation: CASSLAGEHGELFF.

This sequence joins TRBV3-1 and TRBJ2-1; D unclear. The germline CDR1 and CDR2 sequences are LGHDT and YNNKEL (reference sequence). V was shortened by 4 bases and J by 5 bases, with 9 bases between the two germline ends. This CDR3 spans 13 amino acids. In DNA, the CDR3 is TGTGCCAGCAGCCTGCGCGGACACAATGAGCAGTTCTTC. Translation: CASSLRGHNEQFF.

This clonotype was recorded a few times. V gene TRBV6-5 combines with J gene TRBJ1-3; TRBD1 matches 7 bases. CDR3 length equals 13 residues. V shed 6 bases, J shed 3 bases, and the junction held 2 bases outside the gene matches. Germline loops: CDR1 MNHEY, CDR2 SVGAGI. Here the CDR3 DNA reads TGTGCCAGCAGCCCAGGGGGTGGAAACACCATATATTTT. It codes for CASSPGGGNTIYF.

V usage is TRBV4-2 and J usage is TRBJ2-1; 10 nucleotides match TRBD1. The DNA end is more similar to TRBJ2-7, so the J call may be wrong. Per the germline V gene, CDR1 is LGHNA and CDR2 is YNFKEQ. The CDR3 is 16 amino acids. The CDR3 coding sequence is TGTGCCAGCAGCCAAGATCCGGGGACAGGGGACCACGAGCAGTACTTC. Translating gives CASSQDPGTGDHEQYF.